These T cell receptor beta chains were read from a single sample in a study of T cells in Graves' hyperthyroidism and ophthalmopathy. A single record per CDR3 protein comes from TCRdb applying MiXCR to the multiplex PCR reads. The sample includes fewer than 250,000 distinct CDR3 sequences, around 26% of them seen just once. Input material: blood. The receptor source for this set is a woman aged 40 to 50 with Graves' ophthalmopathy. The CDR3 runs from the conserved cysteine through the conserved F or W. The D gene is left open where the match is weak. The size entry is marked missing in some rows and otherwise reads once, few, many or a size class.

d_call | j_call | v_call | clone_size | cdr3_nt | cdr3_aa
NA | TRBJ2-5 | TRBV9 | many | TGTGCCAGCAGCGCTGATTCGGTACCCCAAGAGACCCAGTACTTC | CASSADSVPQETQYF
TRBD2 | TRBJ2-7 | TRBV28 | many | TGTGCCAGCAGTTTCCCGGGAGGGCCTTACGAGCAGTACTTC | CASSFPGGPYEQYF
NA | TRBJ2-2 | TRBV10-3 | many | TGTGCCATCAGTGAGTCGGGGGGAGAGAGGACCGGGGAGCTGTTTTTT | CAISESGGERTGELFF
NA | TRBJ1-1 | TRBV6-1 | many | TGTGCCAGTGCCAGGAGCACTGAAGCTTTCTTT | CASARSTEAFF
NA | TRBJ1-1 | TRBV7-2 | few | TGTGCCAGCAGCGACAGGAGATCGGTGTCTGAAGCTTTCTTT | CASSDRRSVSEAFF
NA | TRBJ2-7 | TRBV5-5 | few | TGTGCCAGCAGCTTCTTGACAGAGTCTTACGAGCAGTACTTC | CASSFLTESYEQYF
NA | TRBJ1-6 | TRBV4-2 | many | TGTGCCAGCAGCCAAGATGCAGGATCTAATTCACCCCTCCACTTT | CASSQDAGSNSPLHF
NA | TRBJ2-5 | TRBV27 | few | TGTGCCAGCAGGCCTGGCTTAGAGACCCAGTACTTC | CASRPGLETQYF
NA | TRBJ1-1 | TRBV6-5 | NA | TGTGCCAGCAGTTACTCGCCGAACCCCCCTAACACTGAAGCTTTCTTT | CASSYSPNPPNTEAFF
NA | TRBJ1-1 | TRBV6-5 | many | TGTGCCAGCGGGAGGAACACTGAAGCTTTCTTT | CASGRNTEAFF
NA | TRBJ2-7 | TRBV15 | many | TGTGCCACCAGCAGAGTTGTTGGCGGGCAGTACTTC | CATSRVVGGQYF
NA | TRBJ1-5 | TRBV5-5 | many | TGTGCCAGCAGCTTGGAAATTGGGGGGTCTGGCCAGCCCCAGCATTTT | CASSLEIGGSGQPQHF
NA | TRBJ2-2 | TRBV12-3/TRBV12-4 | many | TGTGCCAGCAGTTTATTGTCGGGAGCGGACACCGGGGAGCTGTTTTTT | CASSLLSGADTGELFF
TRBD1 | TRBJ1-5 | TRBV5-1 | NA | TGCGCCAGCAGCCCGGGACCGGGACAGCGTTTCAATCAGCCCCAGCATTTT | CASSPGPGQRFNQPQHF
NA | TRBJ1-5 | TRBV10-3 | many | TGTGCCATCAGTGAAGGTTCTTTTAGCAATCAGCCCCAGCATTTT | CAISEGSFSNQPQHF
TRBD1 | TRBJ2-5 | TRBV27 | many | TGTGCCAGCAGTCAGTTGCCCGGACAGGGAGGAATCCAAGAGACCCAGTACTTC | CASSQLPGQGGIQETQYF
TRBD1 | TRBJ1-6 | TRBV7-2 | NA | TGTGCCAGCAGCGCCCAGACAGGGTTTGCTCCACCCCTCCACTTT | CASSAQTGFAPPLHF
TRBD2 | TRBJ2-5 | TRBV11-1 | many | TGTGCCAGCAGCCTTGGTAGCGGGGAGGTGACCCAGTACTTC | CASSLGSGEVTQYF
TRBD1 | TRBJ2-7 | TRBV7-3 | many | TGTGCCAGCAGCCTGACAGGGGACTCCTACGAGCAGTACTTC | CASSLTGDSYEQYF
NA | TRBJ2-5 | TRBV4-1 | NA | TGCGCCAGCAGCCCAAAGCAGGGTTCAGCGACCCAGTACTTC | CASSPKQGSATQYF
NA | TRBJ1-5 | TRBV27 | many | TGTGCCAGCAGTTTATCGACCGGGGGAGATCCGCATTTT | CASSLSTGGDPHF
NA | TRBJ1-5 | TRBV6-1 | once | TGTGCCAGCAGGCCCGGTTACAATAGCAATCAGCCCCAGCATTTT | CASRPGYNSNQPQHF
NA | TRBJ1-6 | TRBV30 | few | TGTGCCTGGACAGGGACGGAGAATTCACCCCTCCACTTT | CAWTGTENSPLHF
TRBD2 | TRBJ2-5 | TRBV11-2 | many | TGTGCCAGCAGCTTAGTATATCCGGCGGGGGAAGAGACCCAGTACTTC | CASSLVYPAGEETQYF
TRBD1 | TRBJ1-1 | TRBV24-1 | NA | TGTGCCACCAGTGATTGGACAGGGACGGCTGAAGCTTTCTTT | CATSDWTGTAEAFF
NA | TRBJ2-5 | TRBV20-1 | many | TGCAGTGCTAGTCCCAGCCAGGGCGCACAAGAGACCCAGTACTTC | CSASPSQGAQETQYF
NA | TRBJ2-2 | TRBV19 | many | TGTGCCAGTAGTATACCTTCCGGGGAGCTGTTTTTT | CASSIPSGELFF
NA | TRBJ1-6 | TRBV6-1 | few | TGTGCCAGCAGTGACACCTCATCCTATAATTCACCCCTCCACTTT | CASSDTSSYNSPLHF
NA | TRBJ1-1 | TRBV5-1 | many | TGCGCCAGCAGTGTTTCCGGAGATTTCGCGGCTTTCTTT | CASSVSGDFAAFF
NA | TRBJ1-5 | TRBV6-2/TRBV6-3 | NA | TGTGCCAGCAGTGACCCTTACACCAATCAGCCCCAGCATTTT | CASSDPYTNQPQHF
NA | TRBJ2-7 | TRBV6-5 | NA | TGTGCCAGCAGTTACGCACTCGCGGGGTACGAGCAGTACTTC | CASSYALAGYEQYF